One and the same sample provided the 25 T cell receptor beta chains below, sequenced in a study of blood T cell repertoires in COVID-19. TCRdb keeps only in-frame clones here, not all; method: immunoSEQ multiplex PCR. The table has 390,000 or so clones, 70% to 90% seen once. The specimen sequenced was peripheral blood. These receptors were obtained from a woman in her thirties with active or convalescent COVID-19.

The chain joins TRBV28 to TRBJ2-4; maybe TRBD1 (5 bases). Germline V lookup: CDR1 MDHEN, CDR2 SYDVKM. The V end lost 2 bases, the J end lost 2 bases, and 13 bases lay between the germline ends. The CDR3 loop spans 16 amino acids. The CDR3 reads CASSLDSFSTKNIQYF. The CDR3 nucleotides are TGTGCCAGCAGTTTAGACAGTTTTTCGACCAAAAACATTCAGTACTTC. The full variable domain, rest sourced from reference TRBV28 and TRBJ2-4, is DVKVTQSSRYLVKRTGEKVFLECVQDMDHENMFWYRQDPGLGLRLIYFSYDVKMKEKGDIPEGYSVSREKKERFSLILESASTNQTSMYLCASSLDSFSTKNIQYFGAGTRLSVL.

This chain uses TRBV13 with TRBJ2-1; 12 bases fit TRBD2. J gave up 8 bases and V 7 bases, and 9 bases lay outside the gene matches. The CDR3 loop spans 15 amino acids. Germline values: CDR1 PRHDT, CDR2 FYEKMQ (reference sequence). Here the CDR3 reads CASNLAGGPRDEQFF. In DNA, the CDR3 is TGTGCCAGCAACCTAGCGGGAGGGCCAAGGGATGAGCAGTTCTTC.

In the case of this clone: This specimen includes other DNA sequences encoding the same CDR3. V and J are TRBV11-2 and TRBJ2-3; 7 nucleotides agree with TRBD2. The CDR3 spans 16 residues. With V trimmed by 1 base and J by 1 base, 5 bases remained unmatched. Germline V gives CDR1 SGHAT, CDR2 FQNNGV. The CDR3 DNA reads TGTGCCAGCAGCTTAGGGGCTAGCGGTCGCACAGATACGCAGTATTTT. Translating gives CASSLGASGRTDTQYF.

The chain combines TRBV19 with TRBJ1-5, with a possible D match to TRBD1 (5 bases). The CDR3 length is 14 residues. The V gene's germline CDR1 is LNHDA and CDR2 SQIVND (reference sequence). V lost 3 bases and J 4 bases, leaving 10 bases between the germline ends. CDR3 region: CASSIDSTNQPQHF. The CDR3 nucleotides read TGTGCCAGTAGTATCGACAGCACAAATCAGCCCCAGCATTTT.

The J gene is TRBJ1-1, the V gene TRBV5-1; possible D gene TRBD1, 5 bases. From germline, CDR1 is SGHRS and CDR2 YFSETQ. Trimming cost V 6 bases and J 3 bases, with 18 bases left between them. This CDR3 comprises 15 residues. This CDR3 is CASNFPAGKDTEAFF. The DNA for the CDR3 is TGCGCCAGCAACTTTCCTGCAGGGAAAGACACTGAAGCTTTCTTT. Drawing the rest from reference TRBV5-1 and TRBJ1-1, the complete variable domain is KAGVTQTPRYLIKTRGQQVTLSCSPISGHRSVSWYQQTPGQGLQFLFEYFSETQRNKGNFPGRFSGRQFSNSRSEMNVSTLELGDSALYLCASNFPAGKDTEAFFGQGTRLTVV.

The chain recombines TRBV7-9 with TRBJ2-6, with 10 bases fitting TRBD1. CDR3 length: 17 residues. V was clipped by 5 bases and J by 2 bases; unmatched bases: 6. Germline values: CDR1 SEHNR, CDR2 FQNEAQ (reference sequence). CDR3 sequence: CASSRTGTGAGANVLTF. In nucleotides, the CDR3 is TGTGCCAGCAGCCGAACAGGGACAGGGGCTGGGGCCAACGTCCTGACTTTC.

The V and J genes are TRBV15 and TRBJ2-1; TRBD1 matches at 7 bases. CDR3 size: 15 residues. Germline values: CDR1 LNHNV, CDR2 YYDKDF (reference sequence). Trimming at V came to 3 bases and at J to 9 bases, leaving 11 bases not matched to a gene. CDR3 sequence reads: CATSSSLLGGSEQFF. CDR3 DNA: TGTGCCACCAGCAGCTCCCTCCTAGGGGGCAGTGAGCAGTTCTTC.

The gene calls are TRBV19 and TRBJ1-2, with no clear D. V was clipped by 3 bases and J by 4 bases, with 12 bases between them. The CDR3 totals 14 residues. Germline lookup yields CDR1 LNHDA and CDR2 SQIVND (reference sequence). This CDR3 is CASSMDYSRYGYTF. The CDR3 region has the DNA TGTGCCAGTAGTATGGACTATTCACGCTATGGCTACACCTTC.

A note on this clone: Other DNA sequences in this sample translate to the same CDR3. The CDR3 loop is CASSLQGGDTEAFF. CDR3 bases: TGCGCCAGCAGCTTACAGGGAGGGGACACTGAAGCTTTCTTT. The rearrangement joins TRBV5-1 to TRBJ1-1; TRBD1 is a possible D gene (6 bases). The CDR3 covers 14 residues. Trimming pared 2 bases from V and 3 bases from J, leaving 11 bases between. Germline V gene sequence: CDR1 SGHRS, CDR2 YFSETQ. The full variable domain, completed using reference TRBV5-1 and TRBJ1-1, is KAGVTQTPRYLIKTRGQQVTLSCSPISGHRSVSWYQQTPGQGLQFLFEYFSETQRNKGNFPGRFSGRQFSNSRSEMNVSTLELGDSALYLCASSLQGGDTEAFFGQGTRLTVV.

The rearrangement links TRBV29-1 to TRBJ2-1; possible D gene TRBD2, 6 bases. CDR1 is SQVTM and CDR2 is ANQGSEA in the germline V gene. Trimming removed 8 bases from V and 2 bases from J, with 25 bases in between. The CDR3 is made up of 17 amino acids. The chain's CDR3 is CSPVPYHQEGAYNEQFF. The CDR3 region has the DNA TGCAGCCCCGTCCCCTATCATCAGGAGGGTGCCTACAATGAGCAGTTCTTC.

In this sample, this clone turned up once. The rearrangement joins TRBV19 to TRBJ1-2; 7 bases are a match to TRBD1. Germline V gene lookup returns CDR1 LNHDA and CDR2 SQIVND (reference sequence). V lost 4 bases and J lost 9; bases outside the gene matches: 8. CDR3 length: 13 residues. The CDR3 nucleotides are TGTGCCAGTAGTAGAGGGACAGAGAATAGCTACACCTTC. Protein product: CASSRGTENSYTF.

The chain joins TRBV6-5 to TRBJ1-5; D may be TRBD1 (6 bases). Germline values: CDR1 MNHEY, CDR2 SVGAGI. The CDR3 has 15 residues. V shed 5 bases and J shed 5 bases, with 16 bases lying between them. The CDR3 DNA follows: TGTGCCAGCAGTCAACGAGGGGGTAGGGATCAGCCCCAGCATTTT. Its translation: CASSQRGGRDQPQHF.

The chain links TRBV2 to TRBJ2-7, with 13 bases lining up with TRBD2. Germline values: CDR1 SNHLY, CDR2 FYNNEI. The CDR3 covers 15 residues. The J segment lost 5 bases and the V segment lost 6 bases, leaving 7 bases of the junction unmatched. The CDR3 is CASSPRLAGGHEQYF. The CDR3 coding sequence is TGTGCCAGCAGCCCTAGACTAGCGGGAGGCCACGAGCAGTACTTC. The full variable domain, its missing parts supplied by reference TRBV2 and TRBJ2-7, is EPEVTQTPSHQVTQMGQEVILRCVPISNHLYFYWYRQILGQKVEFLVSFYNNEISEKSEIFDDQFSVERPDGSNFTLKIRSTKLEDSAMYFCASSPRLAGGHEQYFGPGTRLTVT.

This chain joins TRBV18 and TRBJ2-1; D call uncertain. V lost 2 bases to trimming and J lost 8 bases, with 4 bases between them. The CDR3 runs 11 residues. Per germline, CDR1 KGHSH and CDR2 LQKENI. The CDR3 reads CASSPSYEQFF. The CDR3 region has the DNA TGTGCCAGCTCACCATCGTATGAGCAGTTCTTC.

The chain recombines TRBV5-6 with TRBJ1-1, with 7 bases lining up with TRBD1. Germline V CDR1 and CDR2: SGHDT, YYEEEE. After removal of 3 bases from V and 0 bases from J, the junction contained 8 bases not matched to a gene. The CDR3 sequence is 16 residues long. In DNA, the CDR3 is TGTGCCAGCAGCTCGCAAACGGGACAGTTGAACACTGAAGCTTTCTTT. Protein sequence: CASSSQTGQLNTEAFF.

The J gene is TRBJ1-3, the V gene TRBV6-1, with D unresolved. Germline loops: CDR1 MNHNS, CDR2 SASEGT. V was trimmed by 3 bases and J by 0 bases, leaving 9 bases between them. The CDR3 has 15 residues. The DNA of the CDR3 is TGTGCCAGCAGTGACCCAGGCTTCTCTGGAAACACCATATATTTT. It encodes CASSDPGFSGNTIYF.

The J gene is TRBJ1-2, the V gene TRBV10-3, with D hard to call. This CDR3 is 11 amino acids long. V was trimmed by 11 bases and J by 8 bases, leaving 15 bases between them. In germline, CDR1 is ENHRY, CDR2 SYGVKD. This chain's CDR3 is CAATAGGGYTF. The CDR3 DNA reads TGTGCCGCGACCGCGGGAGGGGGCTACACCTTC.

The chain uses TRBV19 and TRBJ1-1; D is uncertain. CDR3 length equals 13 residues. The germline V and J ends were trimmed by 3 bases and 3 bases, with 8 bases remaining between them. The germline V gene has CDR1 LNHDA and CDR2 SQIVND (reference sequence). The CDR3 spells CASSIPADTEAFF. For the CDR3, the DNA is TGTGCCAGTAGTATTCCTGCGGACACTGAAGCTTTCTTT.

The rearrangement links TRBV10-2 to TRBJ1-4; 7 bases are a match to TRBD1. The germline CDR1 and CDR2 sequences are WSHSY and SAAADI. J lost 12 bases, V lost 3 bases, and 19 bases had no gene match. This CDR3 contains 17 residues. This CDR3 is CASSEGQVVGLATELFF. DNA of the CDR3: TGCGCCAGCAGTGAAGGACAGGTGGTTGGTCTCGCCACAGAACTGTTTTTT.

This rearrangement joins TRBV7-9 to TRBJ2-1; D ambiguous. The germline CDR1 and CDR2 sequences are SEHNR and FQNEAQ (reference sequence). The length of the CDR3 is 14 residues. Trimming took off 8 bases at V and 8 bases at J, with 19 bases between the two ends. CDR3 bases: TGTGCCAGCCTTCCCCTCTGGGCCTCTGATGAGCAGTTCTTC. It translates to CASLPLWASDEQFF.

This clone was observed a few times. The V call is TRBV7-2, the J call TRBJ1-6; D remains ambiguous. Between the trimmed V and J ends, which lost 5 bases and 9 bases, there was a span of 8 bases. This CDR3 has 12 amino acids. Germline values: CDR1 SGHTA, CDR2 FQGNSA. CDR3 coding DNA: TGTGCCAGCAGCAGACGAGGTTCACCCCTCCACTTT. It is translated as CASSRRGSPLHF.

DNA for the CDR3: TGTGCCAGCAGCCAAGTATTTCACACGTTAAACTATGGCTACACCTTC. This codes for CASSQVFHTLNYGYTF. The J gene is TRBJ1-2, the V gene TRBV3-1 (or the pseudogene TRBV3-2); D uncertain. Germline V CDR1 and CDR2: LGHDT, YNNKEL (reference sequence). This CDR3 comprises 16 residues. Trimming shortened V by 1 base and J by 2 bases, and 14 bases separated the two germline ends.

This CDR3 is CASSSTGISNSPLHF. The CDR3 region has the DNA TGTGCCAGCAGCTCCACAGGGATCTCAAATTCACCCCTCCACTTT. The V call is TRBV13, the J call TRBJ1-6; tentative D call: TRBD1 (6 bases). The V end was cut by 4 bases, the J end by 7 bases, with 14 bases between. The germline CDR1 and CDR2 sequences are PRHDT and FYEKMQ (reference sequence). This CDR3 region has 15 residues.

The rearrangement links TRBV19 to TRBJ1-2; a weak D match, TRBD1 (6 bases). Trimming stripped 4 bases from V and 3 bases from J, with 18 bases between. Germline assignment: CDR1 LNHDA and CDR2 SQIVND (reference sequence). This CDR3 has 16 residues. CDR3 nucleotides: TGTGCCAGTAGTACCCGTTCGGCAGGGGAACACTATGGCTACACCTTC. As protein: CASSTRSAGEHYGYTF.

This clone was counted many times. The V gene is TRBV9, the J gene TRBJ1-5; unclear D gene. Germline-derived CDR1 and CDR2 are SGDLS and YYNGEE. This CDR3 contains 14 residues. With 0 bases removed from V and 4 bases from J, the gap between germline ends came to 8 bases. CDR3 nucleotides: TGTGCCAGCAGCGTAGATGCAGGAAATCAGCCCCAGCATTTT. This encodes CASSVDAGNQPQHF.